This T cell receptor beta chain was captured by sequencing in a study of CD8 T cells in Susac syndrome. This CDR3 has 16 residues. Trimming cost V 0 bases and J 0 bases, with 11 bases left between them. CDR1 is MGHRA, CDR2 YSYEKL, per germline. From blood CD8+ and CD4+ T cells, the TCR beta chain was sequenced. Stable or active relapsing-remitting multiple sclerosis, untreated and meeting revised McDonald criteria, defined the controls. Random hexamers were used to reverse transcribe roughly 0.5 to 1 ug of RNA. Amplification of TCR beta CDR3 by immunoSEQ multiplex PCR spanned 54 Vbeta and 13 Jbeta. In TCRdb, the immunoSEQ multiplex PCR reads were re-called with MiXCR into one record per CDR3 protein. The data hold approximately 150,000 distinct CDR3 sequences, with roughly 95% observed a single time.

Material for sequencing was CD4+ T cells from PBMCs. The receptor was derived from a human donor with multiple sclerosis. The chain employs TRBV4-1 and TRBJ1-2, with D tentatively TRBD1 (5 bases). The CDR3 here is CASSQDLDRANYGYTF. In DNA form, the CDR3 reads TGCGCCAGCAGCCAAGATCTAGACAGAGCTAACTATGGCTACACCTTC.